The 25 T cell receptor beta chains below come from one sample, sequenced in a study of blood T cells in healthy people across ages. PCR was performed a second time for about 7 to 11 cycles using a sample-barcoded 5' primer and a J-beta primer mix. TCRdb fed the 5' RACE reads into MiXCR, producing one record per CDR3 protein. This sample has fewer than 750,000 distinct CDR3 sequences, with around 48% found just once. Sequencing was carried out using blood. These receptors all stem from an older man in good health.

This clonotype was seen ten or more times. This chain's CDR3 is CSASGGRATITDTQYF. The CDR3 DNA reads as TGCAGTGCTAGTGGGGGAAGGGCTACGATCACAGATACGCAGTATTTT. The V and J genes are TRBV20-1 and TRBJ2-3; either TRBD1 or TRBD2 may fit D (5 bases each). The CDR3 covers 16 residues. Trimming pared 3 bases from V and 2 bases from J, leaving 18 bases between. CDR1 is DFQATT and CDR2 is SNEGSKA in the germline V gene (reference sequence).

This clonotype was counted many times. CDR3: CASARTGVNNEQFF. For the CDR3, the DNA is TGTGCCAGCGCCCGAACTGGGGTCAACAATGAGCAGTTCTTC. The J gene is TRBJ2-1, the V gene TRBV6-6; D unresolved. V was clipped by 8 bases and J by 5 bases, with 16 bases between them. Germline V gene data show CDR1 as MNHNY and CDR2 as SVGAGI (reference sequence). There are 14 residues in the CDR3.

About this clonotype itself: A junction boundary mismatches the germline segment, possibly from a read error. This chain links TRBV20-1 with TRBJ1-2, with D unclear. Germline CDR1 DFQATT, CDR2 SNEGSKA (reference sequence). CDR3 size: 15 residues. The CDR3 DNA sequence: TGCAGTGCTAGAGTCCCGTCGGGCCCTAACTATGGCTGCACCTTC. As protein: CSARVPSGPNYGCTF.

This clonotype was seen just once. This sequence joins TRBV20-1 and TRBJ2-1; 8 bases are shared with TRBD1. The CDR3 length is 13 residues. V dropped 5 bases and J dropped 5; count of bases not matched to a gene: 5. CDR1 and CDR2 (germline): DFQATT, SNEGSKA (reference sequence). The CDR3 nucleotides read TGCAGTGCTCCTTCGGACAGGGACAATGAGCAGTTCTTC. Translated, it gives CSAPSDRDNEQFF.

This clonotype has only one observation. An end of the junction differs from the germline gene, which may be a read error. This rearrangement joins TRBV20-1 to TRBJ1-1; 7 bases match TRBD1. Germline values: CDR1 DFQATT, CDR2 SNEGSKA (reference sequence). This CDR3 is built from 12 residues. This CDR3 is CSAKGANPEAFF. CDR3 nucleotide sequence: TGCAGTGCGAAGGGGGCGAACCCTGAAGCTTTCTTT.

This clonotype has a count of ten or more. The genes are TRBV6-5 and TRBJ1-6, with a tentative D call TRBD1 (5 bases). With 0 bases removed from V and 8 bases from J, the gap between germline ends came to 11 bases. The germline V gene has CDR1 MNHEY and CDR2 SVGAGI. CDR3 size: 15 residues. The CDR3 nucleotides are TGTGCCAGCAGTTACTCGGGGACCCGGGATTCACCCCTCCACTTT. Its protein is CASSYSGTRDSPLHF.

V and J are TRBV6-5 and TRBJ1-4; D gene uncertain. Per the germline V gene, CDR1 is MNHEY and CDR2 is SVGAGI. The CDR3 sequence is 14 residues long. V was cut by 6 bases and J by 6 bases, with 14 bases left in between. The CDR3 loop is CASSHKRDYEKLFF. The CDR3 bases are TGTGCCAGCAGCCACAAGCGGGATTATGAAAAACTGTTTTTT.

Notes on this clonotype: With a much larger clone just one base away, this may be a read error. This chain connects TRBV7-9 to TRBJ2-1; D is uncertain. Trimming took 1 base from V and 2 from J, leaving 9 bases between them. Germline loops: CDR1 SEHNR, CDR2 FQNEAQ (reference sequence). The CDR3 length is 15 residues. The CDR3 protein is CASSLVAQPYNEQFF. CDR3 DNA: TGTGCCAGCAGCTTAGTGGCCCAGCCCTACAATGAGCAGTTCTTC.

The genes are TRBV20-1 and TRBJ1-1; D is uncertain. Looked up from germline, CDR1 is DFQATT and CDR2 is SNEGSKA (reference sequence). The CDR3 contains 14 residues. CDR3 coding DNA: TGCACCCTAGTATTGGACGGGATGGGCACTGAAGCTTTCTTT. Its protein product is CTLVLDGMGTEAFF.

The table lists this clonotype with a few counts. V usage is TRBV20-1 and J usage is TRBJ2-7; unclear D gene. Germline V gene lookup returns CDR1 DFQATT and CDR2 SNEGSKA (reference sequence). V lost 5 bases and J 0 bases, leaving 17 bases between the germline ends. This CDR3 has 15 amino acids. CDR3 amino acids: CSARPLIRSSYEQYF. CDR3 DNA: TGCAGTGCTCGACCCCTTATCCGCAGCTCCTACGAGCAGTACTTC.

The gene calls are TRBV7-8 and TRBJ1-5; 7 nucleotides match TRBD1. From germline, CDR1 is SGHVS and CDR2 FQNEAQ. This CDR3 region has 16 residues. The ends lost 4 bases at V and 5 bases at J; junction bases unmatched: 11. As DNA, the CDR3 is TGTGCCAGCAGCTCCCATTCCAGGGGGTTGGATCAGCCCCAGCATTTT. Residues: CASSSHSRGLDQPQHF.

This clonotype was picked up a small number of times. V is TRBV7-2 and J is TRBJ2-3, with 8 bases fitting TRBD2. V shed 5 bases, J shed 2 bases, and the junction held 6 bases outside the gene matches. The CDR3 covers 15 residues. Germline CDR1 is SGHTA and CDR2 is FQGNSA. The DNA of the CDR3 is TGTGCCAGCAGCCCGTTAGCGGGGATCACAGATACGCAGTATTTT. Encoded protein: CASSPLAGITDTQYF.

This clonotype was observed at least ten times. The chain carries TRBV6-6 and TRBJ2-1; D perhaps matches TRBD2 (6 bases). The CDR3 sequence is 16 residues long. The ends were cut back, 0 bases at V and 3 bases at J, with 12 bases in the middle. CDR1 and CDR2 (germline): MNHNY, SVGAGI (reference sequence). This CDR3 is CASSYSSRRDYNEQFF. The CDR3 nucleotides are TGTGCCAGCAGTTACTCGAGCAGGAGGGACTACAATGAGCAGTTCTTC.

This chain uses TRBV7-8 with TRBJ1-4; no firm D call. Germline V lookup: CDR1 SGHVS, CDR2 FQNEAQ. Trimming cost V 6 bases and J 3 bases, with 8 bases left between them. CDR3 size: 13 residues. The CDR3 region is CASRGIPNEKLFF. CDR3 sequence (DNA): TGTGCCAGCAGGGGTATACCTAATGAAAAACTGTTTTTT. Using reference TRBV7-8 and TRBJ1-4 for the parts outside the CDR3, the full variable domain is GAGVSQSPRYKVAKRGQDVALRCDPISGHVSLFWYQQALGQGPEFLTYFQNEAQLDKSGLPSDRFFAERPEGSVSTLKIQRTQQEDSAVYLCASRGIPNEKLFFGSGTQLSVL.

This clonotype was detected ten times or more. The J gene is TRBJ2-1, the V gene TRBV6-6; 9 nucleotides align to TRBD1. Losses at the gene ends were 5 bases for V and 6 bases for J; bases not matched to a gene: 14. The CDR3 totals 17 residues. Per the germline V gene, CDR1 is MNHNY and CDR2 is SVGAGI (reference sequence). The DNA for the CDR3 is TGTGCCAGCAGTCCCCGCCCGGGACAGGGACCGTTCAATGAGCAGTTCTTC. Its translation is CASSPRPGQGPFNEQFF.

This clonotype turned up a few times. This sequence joins TRBV15 and TRBJ2-7; D is ambiguous. The V gene's germline CDR1 is LNHNV and CDR2 YYDKDF (reference sequence). The CDR3 is 15 residues long. The ends were cut back, 1 base at V and 0 bases at J, with 10 bases in the middle. CDR3: CATSRAPLSSYEQYF. DNA for the CDR3: TGTGCCACCAGCAGAGCCCCGCTGAGCTCCTACGAGCAGTACTTC. Together with reference TRBV15 and TRBJ2-7, the CDR3 gives the full variable domain: DAMVIQNPRYQVTQFGKPVTLSCSQTLNHNVMYWYQQKSSQAPKLLFHYYDKDFNNEADTPDNFQSRRPNTSFCFLDIRSPGLGDTAMYLCATSRAPLSSYEQYFGPGTRLTVT.

A few counts support this clonotype. V usage is TRBV30 and J usage is TRBJ2-3, with D perhaps TRBD2 (6 bases). The V gene's germline CDR1 is GTSNPN and CDR2 SVGIG (reference sequence). The V and J ends lost 0 bases and 1 base respectively, with 8 bases between them. There are 14 residues in the CDR3. The CDR3 sequence is CAWSVKRGTDTQYF. The CDR3 bases are TGTGCCTGGAGTGTAAAGCGGGGCACAGATACGCAGTATTTT.

The chain uses TRBV7-2 and TRBJ2-4; D is tentatively TRBD1 or TRBD2 (5 bases each). The CDR3 extends over 16 amino acids. Per the germline V gene, CDR1 is SGHTA and CDR2 is FQGNSA. Trimming shortened V by 5 bases and J by 5 bases, and 19 bases separated the two germline ends. Here the CDR3 reads CASSQSPGAPENIQYF. The CDR3 bases are TGTGCCAGCAGCCAGTCGCCCGGGGCGCCTGAAAACATTCAGTACTTC.

This clonotype was counted only a few times. CDR3 sequence reads: CASSAGTAGGNSNQPQHF. In DNA, the CDR3 is TGTGCCAGCAGCGCCGGGACGGCAGGGGGGAATAGCAATCAGCCCCAGCATTTT. The chain combines TRBV7-9 with TRBJ1-5, with 7 nucleotides matching TRBD1. Germline-derived CDR1 and CDR2 are SEHNR and FQNEAQ (reference sequence). Germline trimming cut 5 bases from V and 0 bases from J; bases unmatched to any gene: 13. The CDR3 is 18 residues long.

V gene TRBV29-1 combines with J gene TRBJ2-5; D perhaps matches TRBD2 (6 bases). In germline, CDR1 is SQVTM, CDR2 ANQGSEA. CDR3 size: 12 residues. Between the trimmed V and J ends, which lost 8 bases and 3 bases, there was a span of 13 bases. CDR3 bases: TGCAGCTCCTCCGGAGGGGAAGAGACCCAGTACTTC. Amino acid sequence: CSSSGGEETQYF. The full variable domain, its missing parts supplied by reference TRBV29-1 and TRBJ2-5, is SAVISQKPSRDICQRGTSLTIQCQVDSQVTMMFWYRQQPGQSLTLIATANQGSEATYESGFVIDKFPISRPNLTFSTLTVSNMSPEDSSIYLCSSSGGEETQYFGPGTRLLVL.

V and J are TRBV29-1 and TRBJ1-1; 7 bases are shared with TRBD1. The ends lost 7 bases at V and 0 bases at J; junction bases unmatched: 5. CDR1 and CDR2 from the germline V gene are SQVTM and ANQGSEA. This CDR3 region has 13 residues. CDR3 in amino acids: CSAETGLNTEAFF. CDR3 in DNA: TGCAGCGCTGAGACAGGGTTGAACACTGAAGCTTTCTTT.

The chain is built from TRBV20-1 and TRBJ2-3; D is ambiguous. Germline lookup yields CDR1 DFQATT and CDR2 SNEGSKA (reference sequence). Trimming pared 2 bases from V and 0 bases from J, leaving 9 bases between. The CDR3 runs to 14 residues. The CDR3 region is CSARLRGSTDTQYF. In DNA form, the CDR3 reads TGCAGTGCTAGACTACGTGGGAGCACAGATACGCAGTATTTT.

The chain has TRBV7-2 and TRBJ2-7; tentatively, D is TRBD1 (5 bases). The end of the DNA is better explained by TRBJ2-5, so the J call may be wrong. The CDR3 extends over 13 amino acids. The germline V gene has CDR1 SGHTA and CDR2 FQGNSA. This CDR3 is CAAQVKGAKTQYF. The CDR3 region has the DNA TGTGCAGCCCAAGTGAAAGGGGCTAAGACCCAGTACTTC.

This clonotype was seen a handful of times. V is TRBV28 and J is TRBJ2-1; 7 bases line up with TRBD1. From germline, CDR1 is MDHEN and CDR2 SYDVKM. V was clipped by 6 bases and J by 10 bases; unmatched bases: 6. The CDR3 runs 12 residues. CDR3: CASRRPDREQFF. The CDR3 DNA sequence: TGTGCCAGCAGAAGACCGGACAGGGAGCAGTTCTTC.

The V and J genes are TRBV20-1 and TRBJ2-4, with 8 nucleotides matching TRBD2. The J call is in doubt because the DNA end fits TRBJ2-7 better. This CDR3 spans 14 amino acids. Germline V gives CDR1 DFQATT, CDR2 SNEGSKA (reference sequence). CDR3 amino acids: CSANSPGGFYEQYF. CDR3 DNA sequence: TGCAGTGCCAATAGCCCGGGGGGGTTCTACGAGCAGTACTTC.